This TCR beta chain was captured in a study of HIV-infected children after antiretroviral therapy interruption. On the study more broadly: EBV and CMV exposure was recorded in most children. For the interruption arm, samples span week 0 through about 3 years after study end. Study-wide points: Naive CD4+ Gini coefficient rose by interruption end, suggesting clonal expansion.

This clonotype came up many times. Its specificity is unknown. Unique molecular identifiers were included in an RNA-based 3' RACE TCR library. TCRdb ran MiXCR on the 3' RACE reads and lists one entry per CDR3 protein. The sample has more than 35,000 distinct CDR3 sequences; approximately 7% are singletons. Treatment described: PENTA 11 planned treatment interruption arm or continuous ART arm. The V end was cut by 5 bases, the J end by 1 base, with 12 bases between. This CDR3 spans 14 amino acids. Germline V gene data show CDR1 as ENHRY and CDR2 as SYGVKD. The receptor was isolated from a pool of human donors with HIV. The chain couples TRBV10-3 to TRBJ2-7; D may be TRBD1 (6 bases). The source was CD45RA+ CD4+ T cells from PBMCs, pooled from several time points, collected from a donor given antiretroviral therapy, either interrupted or continuous. Subset of the sample: naive CD4+ CD45RA+ CD45RO- T cells. CDR3 coding DNA: TGTGCCATCAGTAAACCGGGACAATCCTACGAGCAGTACTTC. It yields the protein CAISKPGQSYEQYF.